Following are 21 T cell receptor beta chains from one sample sequenced in a study of STAT5B mutations in CD4+ large granular lymphocyte leukemia. Some clones are missing from TCRdb's copy, which holds only in-frame ones; the method was immunoSEQ multiplex PCR. The sample yields tens of thousands of clones, 84% seen once. The sample comprised CD4+ T cells from blood buffy coats. These receptors all stem from a human donor in good health.

This clone occurred once. This chain links TRBV19 with TRBJ1-4; 9 bases are shared with TRBD1. Trimming at V came to 5 bases and at J to 4 bases, leaving 5 bases not matched to a gene. Germline CDR1 and CDR2: LNHDA and SQIVND (reference sequence). The length of the CDR3 is 15 residues. The CDR3 DNA is TGTGCCAGTAGTTCCCGGACAGGGGATAATGAAAAACTGTTTTTT. This translates into CASSSRTGDNEKLFF.

The V call is TRBV28, the J call TRBJ1-6; a possible D gene is TRBD1 (6 bases). The CDR3 is 12 amino acids. V was trimmed by 4 bases and J by 9 bases, leaving 7 bases between them. CDR1 is MDHEN and CDR2 is SYDVKM in the germline V gene. The CDR3: CASSYRVSPLHF. CDR3 in DNA: TGTGCCAGCAGTTACAGGGTTTCACCCCTCCACTTT. Looking up the rest from reference TRBV28 and TRBJ1-6 gives the full variable domain: DVKVTQSSRYLVKRTGEKVFLECVQDMDHENMFWYRQDPGLGLRLIYFSYDVKMKEKGDIPEGYSVSREKKERFSLILESASTNQTSMYLCASSYRVSPLHFGNGTRLTVT.

This clone has just one count. The V gene is TRBV5-1, the J gene TRBJ1-4, with 8 bases fitting TRBD1. Germline CDR1 reads SGHRS; CDR2 reads YFSETQ. The trim removed 4 bases at V and 1 base at J, leaving 9 bases unmatched. The CDR3 length is 17 residues. In nucleotides, the CDR3 is TGCGCCAGCAGCCGGACAGGGACGACAGAAACTAATGAAAAACTGTTTTTT. This codes for CASSRTGTTETNEKLFF. Based on the CDR3 plus reference TRBV5-1 and TRBJ1-4, the full variable domain is KAGVTQTPRYLIKTRGQQVTLSCSPISGHRSVSWYQQTPGQGLQFLFEYFSETQRNKGNFPGRFSGRQFSNSRSEMNVSTLELGDSALYLCASSRTGTTETNEKLFFGSGTQLSVL.

The chain employs TRBV18 and TRBJ1-6; D is undetermined. Germline CDR1 KGHSH, CDR2 LQKENI. The CDR3 extends over 16 amino acids. The V gene lost 3 bases and the J gene lost 0 bases, with 9 bases spanning the gap. CDR3 residues: CASSPGWDSYNSPLHF. The CDR3 DNA follows: TGTGCCAGCTCACCCGGTTGGGACTCCTATAATTCACCCCTCCACTTT.

This clone was picked up one time. The chain is built from TRBV9 and TRBJ2-2, with 7 nucleotides matching TRBD2. CDR1 SGDLS and CDR2 YYNGEE come from the germline V gene. This CDR3 has 16 amino acids. V dropped 1 base and J dropped 5; count of bases not matched to a gene: 8. CDR3 loop: CASSVLGGSFTGELFF. CDR3 sequence (DNA): TGTGCCAGCAGCGTACTTGGCGGGAGCTTTACCGGGGAGCTGTTTTTT. Looking up the rest from reference TRBV9 and TRBJ2-2 gives the full variable domain: DSGVTQTPKHLITATGQRVTLRCSPRSGDLSVYWYQQSLDQGLQFLIQYYNGEERAKGNILERFSAQQFPDLHSELNLSSLELGDSALYFCASSVLGGSFTGELFFGEGSRLTVL.

This clone was seen a single time. The chain uses TRBV7-9 and TRBJ2-3; D is unresolved. CDR3 length equals 11 residues. V lost 5 bases and J lost 3, with 3 bases in between. CDR1 is SEHNR and CDR2 is FQNEAQ in the germline V gene (reference sequence). The CDR3 loop is CASSATDTQYF. The CDR3 DNA is TGTGCCAGCAGCGCGACAGATACGCAGTATTTT.

V gene TRBV5-1 combines with J gene TRBJ1-4; D uncertain. V was pared by 3 bases and J by 0 bases, with 6 bases between. The CDR3 has 14 amino acids. Germline-derived CDR1 and CDR2 are SGHRS and YFSETQ. The CDR3 protein is CASSSDSTNEKLFF. CDR3 DNA: TGCGCCAGCAGCTCCGACTCAACTAATGAAAAACTGTTTTTT.

V and J are TRBV18 and TRBJ2-7; TRBD2 is a possible D gene (6 bases). The germline gives CDR1 KGHSH, CDR2 LQKENI. V was trimmed by 0 bases and J by 4 bases, leaving 19 bases between them. This CDR3 is built from 17 residues. The CDR3 loop reads CASSPPSGSGFKYEQYF. In DNA form, the CDR3 reads TGTGCCAGCTCACCACCGTCCGGGAGTGGTTTTAAATACGAGCAGTACTTC.

CDR3 region: CASSSPGSSGEKLFF. CDR3 DNA sequence: TGTGCCAGCAGTTCACCGGGATCCAGCGGGGAAAAACTGTTTTTT. The rearrangement joins TRBV28 to TRBJ1-4; D uncertain. V gave up 4 bases and J gave up 8 bases, with 17 bases separating them. This CDR3 has 15 amino acids. Per germline, CDR1 MDHEN and CDR2 SYDVKM.

A single count supports this clone. The chain is built from TRBV7-2 and TRBJ2-1; D uncertain. V was shortened by 2 bases and J by 5 bases, with 19 bases between the two germline ends. Germline V CDR1 and CDR2: SGHTA, FQGNSA. CDR3 size: 17 residues. This CDR3 is CASSLPWALQVDNEQFF. For the CDR3, the DNA is TGTGCCAGCAGCTTACCTTGGGCATTACAAGTGGACAATGAGCAGTTCTTC.

The chain has TRBV27 and TRBJ1-2; no clear D gene. Germline assignment: CDR1 MNHEY and CDR2 SMNVEV (reference sequence). Trimming removed 8 bases from V and 4 bases from J, with 11 bases in between. The CDR3 is 12 residues long. The CDR3 DNA sequence: TGTGCCAGCGAGGTTTCCTTCTATGGCTACACCTTC. As protein: CASEVSFYGYTF.

The CDR3 nucleotides are TGCGCCAGCAGCCAAGACACAAACACTGAAGCTTTCTTT. This sequence encodes CASSQDTNTEAFF. The chain is built from TRBV4-3 and TRBJ1-1, with D hard to call. The V and J ends lost 0 bases and 2 bases respectively, with 4 bases between them. Per the germline V gene, CDR1 is LGHNA and CDR2 is YSLEER. The CDR3 runs to 13 residues.

The chain joins TRBV19 to TRBJ2-3; maybe TRBD1 (6 bases). The CDR3 loop spans 17 amino acids. The germline V gene encodes CDR1 LNHDA and CDR2 SQIVND (reference sequence). The V and J ends lost 2 bases and 2 bases respectively, with 17 bases between them. CDR3 protein: CASSIQRGGGFTDTQYF. In DNA form, the CDR3 reads TGTGCCAGTAGTATACAACGAGGTGGGGGCTTCACAGATACGCAGTATTTT.

V is TRBV11-1 and J is TRBJ2-2, with 9 nucleotides matching TRBD2. The germline V gene has CDR1 SGHAT and CDR2 FQDESV (reference sequence). After removal of 2 bases from V and 4 bases from J, the junction contained 5 bases not matched to a gene. The CDR3 is 16 residues long. CDR3 sequence: CASSLRGGRATGELFF. The CDR3 bases are TGTGCCAGCAGCTTACGAGGCGGGAGGGCCACCGGGGAGCTGTTTTTT.

In this sample, this clone turned up once. The chain employs TRBV4-2 and TRBJ2-1; D perhaps matches TRBD2 (5 bases). The germline V gene encodes CDR1 LGHNA and CDR2 YNFKEQ. Trimming took off 0 bases at V and 3 bases at J, with 18 bases between the two ends. This CDR3 is built from 18 residues. CDR3 nucleotide sequence: TGTGCCAGCAGCCAAGATCGGGGTCGAGGAAACTTCTACAATGAGCAGTTCTTC. Encoded protein: CASSQDRGRGNFYNEQFF.

CDR3 amino acids: CASRPWDRDTGELFF. CDR3 nucleotide sequence: TGTGCCAGCAGACCGTGGGACAGGGACACCGGGGAGCTGTTTTTT. This chain joins TRBV9 and TRBJ2-2; 9 positions agree with TRBD1. The V and J ends lost 5 bases and 3 bases, in that order; junction bases with no gene match: 5. CDR3 length equals 15 residues. CDR1 is SGDLS, CDR2 YYNGEE, per germline.

This CDR3 is CASSHALDQPQHF. CDR3 DNA sequence: TGCGCCAGCAGCCACGCCCTCGATCAGCCCCAGCATTTT. The J gene is TRBJ1-5, the V gene TRBV4-1; no clear D. CDR1 and CDR2 from the germline V gene are MGHRA and YSYEKL. There are 13 residues in the CDR3. Trimming stripped 3 bases from V and 5 bases from J, with 8 bases between.

The chain carries TRBV10-3 and TRBJ1-6; 9 nucleotides agree with TRBD1. Germline CDR1 is ENHRY and CDR2 is SYGVKD. Unmatched junction bases numbered 4, after V lost 6 bases and J lost 7 bases. The CDR3 length is 14 residues. The CDR3 DNA sequence: TGTGCCATCAGGGCCGGGACAGGGAATTCACCCCTCCACTTT. This sequence encodes CAIRAGTGNSPLHF.

This clone was seen once. The chain couples TRBV7-9 to TRBJ1-3; 8 nucleotides match TRBD1. This CDR3 is 16 amino acids long. CDR1 and CDR2 (germline): SEHNR, FQNEAQ (reference sequence). Unmatched junction bases numbered 10, after V lost 5 bases and J lost 4 bases. CDR3 coding DNA: TGTGCCAGCAGCGCACAGGGGGGGTCAGTAGGAAACACCATATATTTT. The encoded protein is CASSAQGGSVGNTIYF.

The chain carries TRBV27 and TRBJ2-3; D is unresolved. This CDR3 is 18 amino acids long. The V end was cut by 3 bases, the J end by 6 bases, with 25 bases between. Germline V gene sequence: CDR1 MNHEY, CDR2 SMNVEV (reference sequence). In DNA form, the CDR3 reads TGTGCCAGCAGTTTCCTCACCTATAATCAGGCCATTGCGGATACGCAGTATTTT. Translated: CASSFLTYNQAIADTQYF.

The J gene is TRBJ1-2, the V gene TRBV7-8, with D unclear. Trimming stripped 2 bases from V and 6 bases from J, with 13 bases between. Germline V gene lookup returns CDR1 SGHVS and CDR2 FQNEAQ. The CDR3 runs 14 residues. The CDR3 DNA reads TGTGCCAGCAGCTTATCTACTTGGGCGGATGGCTACACCTTC. Translation: CASSLSTWADGYTF.